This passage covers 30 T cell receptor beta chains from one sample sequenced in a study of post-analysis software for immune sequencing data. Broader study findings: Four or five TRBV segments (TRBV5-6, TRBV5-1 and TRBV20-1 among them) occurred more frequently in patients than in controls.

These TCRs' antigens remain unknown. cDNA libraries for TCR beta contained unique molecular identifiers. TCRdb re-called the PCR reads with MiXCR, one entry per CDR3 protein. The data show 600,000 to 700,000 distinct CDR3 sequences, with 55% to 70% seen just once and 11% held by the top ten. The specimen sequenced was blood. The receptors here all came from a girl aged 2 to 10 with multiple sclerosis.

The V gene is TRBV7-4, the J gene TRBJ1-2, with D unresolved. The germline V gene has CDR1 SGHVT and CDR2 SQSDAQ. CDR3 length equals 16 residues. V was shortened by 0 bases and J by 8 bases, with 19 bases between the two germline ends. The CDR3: CASSLARGGRRRGYTF. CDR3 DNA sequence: TGTGCCAGCAGCTTAGCACGCGGCGGCCGTCGGAGAGGCTACACCTTC.

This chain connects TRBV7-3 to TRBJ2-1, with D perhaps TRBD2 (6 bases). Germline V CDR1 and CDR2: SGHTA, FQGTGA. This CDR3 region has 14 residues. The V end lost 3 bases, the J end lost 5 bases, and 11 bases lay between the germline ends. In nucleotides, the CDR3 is TGTGCCAGCAGCTTGGGGACTCCCGACAATGAGCAGTTCTTC. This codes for CASSLGTPDNEQFF.

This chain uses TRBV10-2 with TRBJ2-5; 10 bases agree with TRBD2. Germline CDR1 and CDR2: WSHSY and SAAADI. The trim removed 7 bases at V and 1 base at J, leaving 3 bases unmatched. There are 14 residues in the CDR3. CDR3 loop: CASTLAGAQETQYF. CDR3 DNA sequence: TGCGCCAGCACCCTAGCGGGAGCCCAAGAGACCCAGTACTTC.

The CDR3: CASTGMGGNYGYTF. For the CDR3, the DNA is TGTGCCAGCACCGGGATGGGGGGGAACTATGGCTACACCTTC. This chain links TRBV12-3 or TRBV12-4 with TRBJ1-2; D perhaps matches TRBD1 (5 bases). Trimming pared 7 bases from V and 2 bases from J, leaving 14 bases between. This CDR3 contains 14 residues.

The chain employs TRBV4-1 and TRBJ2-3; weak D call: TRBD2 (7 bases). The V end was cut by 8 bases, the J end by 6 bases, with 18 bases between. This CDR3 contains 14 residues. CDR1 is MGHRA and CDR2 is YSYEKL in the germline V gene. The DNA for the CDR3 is TGCGCCAGCGGGCAGGGGCTAGCGGAGGATACGCAGTATTTT. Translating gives CASGQGLAEDTQYF.

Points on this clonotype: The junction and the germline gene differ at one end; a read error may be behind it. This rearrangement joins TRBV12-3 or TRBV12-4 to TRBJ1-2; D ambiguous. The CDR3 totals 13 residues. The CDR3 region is CASSSSSNCGYTF. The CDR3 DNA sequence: TGTGCCAGCAGCTCCAGTTCTAACTGTGGCTACACCTTC.

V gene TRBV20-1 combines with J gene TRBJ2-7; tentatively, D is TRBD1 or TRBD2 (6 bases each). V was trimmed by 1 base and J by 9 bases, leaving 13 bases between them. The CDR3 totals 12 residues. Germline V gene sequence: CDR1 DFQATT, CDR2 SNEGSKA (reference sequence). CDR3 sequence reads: CSARGTGGGQYF. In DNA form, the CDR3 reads TGCAGTGCTAGAGGAACAGGAGGGGGGCAGTACTTC.

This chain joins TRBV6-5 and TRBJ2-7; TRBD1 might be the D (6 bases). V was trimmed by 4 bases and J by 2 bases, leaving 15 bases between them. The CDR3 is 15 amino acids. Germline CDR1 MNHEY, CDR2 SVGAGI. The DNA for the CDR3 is TGTGCCAGCAGTTCCCCAGACAGGCTCACCTACGAGCAGTACTTC. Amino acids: CASSSPDRLTYEQYF.

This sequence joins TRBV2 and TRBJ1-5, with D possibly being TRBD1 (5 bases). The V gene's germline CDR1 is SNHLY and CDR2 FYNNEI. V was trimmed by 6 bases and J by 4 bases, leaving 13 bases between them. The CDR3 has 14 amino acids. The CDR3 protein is CASRQGSRNQPQHF. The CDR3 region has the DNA TGTGCCAGCAGGCAGGGAAGTCGGAATCAGCCCCAGCATTTT.

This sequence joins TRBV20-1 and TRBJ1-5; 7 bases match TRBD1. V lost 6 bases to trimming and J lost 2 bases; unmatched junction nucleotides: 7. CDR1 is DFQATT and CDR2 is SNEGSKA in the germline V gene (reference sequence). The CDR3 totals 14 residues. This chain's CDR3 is CSATDRARNQPQHF. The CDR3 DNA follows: TGCAGTGCCACCGACAGGGCGCGCAATCAGCCCCAGCATTTT.

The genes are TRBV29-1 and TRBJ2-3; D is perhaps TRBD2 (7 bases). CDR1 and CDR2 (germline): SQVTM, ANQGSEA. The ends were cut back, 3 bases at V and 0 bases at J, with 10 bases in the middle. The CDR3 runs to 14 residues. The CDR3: CSVEAGASTDTQYF. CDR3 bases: TGCAGCGTTGAGGCGGGGGCCAGCACAGATACGCAGTATTTT.

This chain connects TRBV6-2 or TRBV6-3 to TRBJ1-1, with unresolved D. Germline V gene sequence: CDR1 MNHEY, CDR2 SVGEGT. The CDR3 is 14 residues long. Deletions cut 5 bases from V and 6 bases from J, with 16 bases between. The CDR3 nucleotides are TGTGCCAGCAGTGACGGATTAGGGAGGGCTGAAGCTTTCTTT. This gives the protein CASSDGLGRAEAFF.

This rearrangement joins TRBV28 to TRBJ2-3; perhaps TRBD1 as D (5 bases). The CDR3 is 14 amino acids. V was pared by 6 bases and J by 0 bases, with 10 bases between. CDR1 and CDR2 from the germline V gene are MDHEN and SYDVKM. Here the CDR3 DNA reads TGTGCCAGCAGGCAGGGTACAAGCACAGATACGCAGTATTTT. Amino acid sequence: CASRQGTSTDTQYF.

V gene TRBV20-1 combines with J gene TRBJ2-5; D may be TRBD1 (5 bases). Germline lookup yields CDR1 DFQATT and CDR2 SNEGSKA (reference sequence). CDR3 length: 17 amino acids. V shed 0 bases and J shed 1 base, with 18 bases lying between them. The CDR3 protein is CSARDIRAKIPQETQYF. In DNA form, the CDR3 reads TGCAGTGCTAGAGATATCAGGGCCAAAATTCCCCAAGAGACCCAGTACTTC.

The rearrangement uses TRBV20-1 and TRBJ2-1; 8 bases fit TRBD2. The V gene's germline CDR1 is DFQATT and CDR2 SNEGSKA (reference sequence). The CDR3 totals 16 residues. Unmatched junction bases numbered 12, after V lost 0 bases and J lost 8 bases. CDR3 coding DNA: TGCAGTGCTAGAGATGATGGTAGCGGGGCTAATTATGAGCAGTTCTTC. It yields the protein CSARDDGSGANYEQFF.

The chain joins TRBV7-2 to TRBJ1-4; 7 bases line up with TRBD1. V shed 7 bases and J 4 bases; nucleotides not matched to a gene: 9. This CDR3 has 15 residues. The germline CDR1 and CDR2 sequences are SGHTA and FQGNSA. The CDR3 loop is CASNSPGQSNEKLFF. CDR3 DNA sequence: TGTGCCAGCAACTCCCCGGGACAGAGTAATGAAAAACTGTTTTTT.

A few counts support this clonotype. The CDR3 here is CASRSSQMANQGKDGPSQETQYF. The DNA for the CDR3 is TGTGCCAGCAGATCCTCCCAAATGGCCAACCAGGGGAAGGACGGACCGAGCCAAGAGACCCAGTACTTC. The chain couples TRBV7-8 to TRBJ2-5, with a weak D call TRBD1 (6 bases). With 6 bases removed from V and 1 base from J, the gap between germline ends came to 39 bases. Germline CDR1 reads SGHVS; CDR2 reads FQNEAQ. This CDR3 has 23 residues. The full variable domain, its missing parts supplied by reference TRBV7-8 and TRBJ2-5, is GAGVSQSPRYKVAKRGQDVALRCDPISGHVSLFWYQQALGQGPEFLTYFQNEAQLDKSGLPSDRFFAERPEGSVSTLKIQRTQQEDSAVYLCASRSSQMANQGKDGPSQETQYFGPGTRLLVL.

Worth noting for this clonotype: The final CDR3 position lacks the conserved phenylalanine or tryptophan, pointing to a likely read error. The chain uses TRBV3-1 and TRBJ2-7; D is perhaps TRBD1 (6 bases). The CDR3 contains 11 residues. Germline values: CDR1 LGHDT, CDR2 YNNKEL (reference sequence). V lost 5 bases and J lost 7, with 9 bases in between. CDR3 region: CASSSTGEQYC. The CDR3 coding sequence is TGTGCCAGCAGCTCTACAGGGGAGCAGTACTGC.

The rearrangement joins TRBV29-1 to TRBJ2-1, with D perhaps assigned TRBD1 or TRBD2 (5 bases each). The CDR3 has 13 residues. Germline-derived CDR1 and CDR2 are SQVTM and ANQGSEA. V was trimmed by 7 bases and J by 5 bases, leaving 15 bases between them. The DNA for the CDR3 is TGCAGCGGGGGGTGGGTGAGGGACAATGAGCAGTTCTTC. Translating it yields CSGGWVRDNEQFF.

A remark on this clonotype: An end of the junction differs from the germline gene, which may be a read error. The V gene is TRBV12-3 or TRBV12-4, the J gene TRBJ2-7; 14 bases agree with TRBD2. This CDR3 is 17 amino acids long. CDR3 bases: TGTGCCAGCAGTTTAGGACTAGCGGGAGGGCCCTCCTATGAGCAGTACTTC. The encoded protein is CASSLGLAGGPSYEQYF.

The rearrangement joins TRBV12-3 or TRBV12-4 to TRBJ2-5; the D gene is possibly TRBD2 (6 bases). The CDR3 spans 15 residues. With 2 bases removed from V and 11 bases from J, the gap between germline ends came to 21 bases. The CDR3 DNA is TGTGCCAGCAGTTTACAGGGCGGGATCCCTCGTGAGCAGTACTTC. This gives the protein CASSLQGGIPREQYF.

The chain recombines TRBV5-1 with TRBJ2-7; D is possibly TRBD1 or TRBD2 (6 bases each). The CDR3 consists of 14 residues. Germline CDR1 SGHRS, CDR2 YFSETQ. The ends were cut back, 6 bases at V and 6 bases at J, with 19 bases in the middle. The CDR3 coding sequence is TGCGCCAGCAACGTAGGGGGGCCGGGCTCCGAGCAGTACTTC. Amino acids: CASNVGGPGSEQYF.

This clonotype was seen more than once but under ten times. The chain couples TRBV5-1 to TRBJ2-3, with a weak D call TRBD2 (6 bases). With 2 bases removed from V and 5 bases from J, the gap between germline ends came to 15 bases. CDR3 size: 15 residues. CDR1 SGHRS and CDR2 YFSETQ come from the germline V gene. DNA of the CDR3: TGCGCCAGCAGCTTTGGAGGGATGGATGTAGATACGCAGTATTTT. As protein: CASSFGGMDVDTQYF.

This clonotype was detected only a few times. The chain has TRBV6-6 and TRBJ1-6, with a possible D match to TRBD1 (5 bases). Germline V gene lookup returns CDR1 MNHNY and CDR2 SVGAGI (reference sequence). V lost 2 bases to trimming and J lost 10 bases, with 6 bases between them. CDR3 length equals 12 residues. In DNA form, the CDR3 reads TGTGCCAGCAGTTACCAGGGCTCACCCCTCCACTTT. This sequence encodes CASSYQGSPLHF.

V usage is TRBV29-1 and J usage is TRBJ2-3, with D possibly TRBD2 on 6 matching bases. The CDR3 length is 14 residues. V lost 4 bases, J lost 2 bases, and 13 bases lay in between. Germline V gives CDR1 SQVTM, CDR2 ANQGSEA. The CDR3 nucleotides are TGCAGCGTTGTGGCGGGACTCCACACAGATACGCAGTATTTT. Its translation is CSVVAGLHTDTQYF.

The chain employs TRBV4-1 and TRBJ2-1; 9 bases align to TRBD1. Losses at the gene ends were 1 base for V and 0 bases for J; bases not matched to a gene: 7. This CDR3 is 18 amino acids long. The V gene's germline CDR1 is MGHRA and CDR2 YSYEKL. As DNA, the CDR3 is TGCGCCAGCAGCCAAGCGGGGACAGGGCCGAGCTCCTACAATGAGCAGTTCTTC. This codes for CASSQAGTGPSSYNEQFF.

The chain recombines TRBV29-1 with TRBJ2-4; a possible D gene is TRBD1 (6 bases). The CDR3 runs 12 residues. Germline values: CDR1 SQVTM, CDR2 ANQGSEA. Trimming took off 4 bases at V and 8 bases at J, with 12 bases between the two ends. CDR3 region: CSVVEGEHIQYF. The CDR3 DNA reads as TGCAGCGTTGTTGAGGGGGAGCACATTCAGTACTTC.

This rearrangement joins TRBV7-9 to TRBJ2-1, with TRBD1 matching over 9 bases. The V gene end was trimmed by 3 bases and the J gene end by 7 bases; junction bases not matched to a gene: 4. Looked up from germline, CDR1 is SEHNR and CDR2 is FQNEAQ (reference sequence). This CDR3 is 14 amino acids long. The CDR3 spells CASSFGQGLNEQFF. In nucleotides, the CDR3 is TGTGCCAGCAGCTTCGGACAGGGGCTGAATGAGCAGTTCTTC.

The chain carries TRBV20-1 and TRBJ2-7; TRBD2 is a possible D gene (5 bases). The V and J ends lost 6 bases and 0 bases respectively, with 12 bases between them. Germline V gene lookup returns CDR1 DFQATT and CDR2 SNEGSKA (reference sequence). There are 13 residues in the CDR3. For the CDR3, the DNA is TGCAGTGCCCCCTGGAGGAGCTCCTACGAGCAGTACTTC. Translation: CSAPWRSSYEQYF.

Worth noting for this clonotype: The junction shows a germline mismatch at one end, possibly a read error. This CDR3 reads CVSSGLTGGEETQYF. In DNA, the CDR3 is TGTGTCAGCAGTGGCTTGACCGGCGGGGAAGAGACCCAGTACTTC. The chain joins TRBV7-9 to TRBJ2-7; tentative D call: TRBD2 (6 bases). TRBJ2-5 explains the end of the DNA better; the J call may be wrong. Germline CDR1 SEHNR, CDR2 FQNEAQ (reference sequence). CDR3 length: 15 amino acids.